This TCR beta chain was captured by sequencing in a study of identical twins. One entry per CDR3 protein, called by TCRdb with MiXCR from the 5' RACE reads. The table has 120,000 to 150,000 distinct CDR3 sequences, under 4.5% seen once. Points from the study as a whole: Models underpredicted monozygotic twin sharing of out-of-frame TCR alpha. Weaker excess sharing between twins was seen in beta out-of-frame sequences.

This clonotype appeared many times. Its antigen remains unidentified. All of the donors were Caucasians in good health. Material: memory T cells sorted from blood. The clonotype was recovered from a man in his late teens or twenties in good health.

In DNA, the CDR3 is TGTGCCAGCAGTCCCGGGACAGGGGCCTCCTGGGCGACTGAAGCTTTCTTT. Residues: CASSPGTGASWATEAFF. The rearrangement joins TRBV27 to TRBJ1-1; the match to TRBD1 covers 10 bases. This CDR3 spans 17 amino acids. Trimming took 5 bases from V and 5 from J; bases not matched to a gene: 14. Germline CDR1 MNHEY, CDR2 SMNVEV (reference sequence).